This T cell receptor (beta chain) derives from a study of T cells expressing NK-cell markers. For the study at large: Source material for TCR beta repertoires consisted of sorted CD3+CD56+NKG2C+, CD3+CD56+NKG2C- and CD3+CD56-NKG2C+ T cells. One of the eight sequenced donors was seronegative, whereas the other seven were HCMV-seropositive.

Germline CDR1 reads MNHEY; CDR2 reads SVGAGI. The CDR3 is made up of 14 amino acids. TCRdb reprocessed the 5' RACE reads and stores each CDR3 protein as one record, lacking DNA. This sample contains almost 450,000 distinct CDR3 sequences. The chain is built from TRBV6-5 and TRBJ1-2; the TRBD1 assignment by TCRdb is unverifiable without DNA. This clonotype originated in a woman aged 18-69 years in good health. Material: blood T cells: a sorted CD56 or NKG2C T cell subset, CD4+ or CD8+ T cells, or bulk PBMC T cells (not recorded which). The CDR3 region is CASSYATGNYGYTF.